This TCR beta chain appears in the sequencing data of a study of beta chain features in type 1 diabetes. Study conclusions and caveats: Patients' naive, central memory and Treg TCRB repertoires seemed closer to one another than those of healthy donors.

Comment on this clone: Its antigen is currently unknown.

The investigators reverse transcribed all of the isolated RNA, so they sequenced expressed TCRB transcripts. The protocol was immunoSEQ multiplex PCR, while the TCRdb copy is restricted to in-frame clones and leaves out a portion. The repertoire holds a few hundred thousand clones, with 25% to 35% as singletons. Germline V gives CDR1 SGHRS, CDR2 YFSETQ. Trimming cost V 0 bases and J 5 bases, with 14 bases left between them. CDR3 length: 15 residues. The sample consisted of central memory CD4+ T cells from blood. This chain joins TRBV5-1 and TRBJ2-5, with D perhaps assigned TRBD1 or TRBD2 (5 bases each). The sequence came from a man under 40 in good health. The CDR3 region is CASSLGGSRSETQYF. CDR3 coding DNA: TGCGCCAGCAGCTTGGGGGGGTCTCGGTCGGAGACCCAGTACTTC.